This TCR beta chain was sequenced during a study of CD8+ T cells in alopecia areata. At the level of the study: Treated individuals took tofacitinib by mouth, 5 to 10 mg twice daily. Patients in the study were on tofacitinib for 6 to 18 months, then off it for 6 months.

RNA extraction was followed by reverse transcription into cDNA, which acted as the sequencing template. Data came from immunoSEQ multiplex PCR; TCRdb stores just in-frame clones and leaves some out. The repertoire holds 69,000 or so clones, with approximately 60% as singletons. This clone occurred a few times. The target antigen is unknown. Points from the study as a whole: Alopecia totalis/universalis scalp especially showed more expanded CD8+ clones than normal scalp.

Collected material from alopecia areata patients comprised lesional scalp punch biopsies and peripheral blood. This sample comprised CD8+ T cells sorted from blood, obtained at week 0. This clonotype was obtained from a human donor with alopecia areata.

The CDR3: CASSLYENEQFF. The CDR3 region has the DNA TGTGCCAGCAGTTTATACGAGAATGAGCAGTTCTTC. The V call is TRBV27, the J call TRBJ2-1; D is uncertain. The CDR3 is made up of 12 amino acids. Looked up from germline, CDR1 is MNHEY and CDR2 is SMNVEV (reference sequence). The V end lost 1 base, the J end lost 7 bases, and 5 bases lay between the germline ends.